This is a list of T cell receptor beta chains from one sample in a study of blood T cell repertoires in COVID-19. The data were produced by immunoSEQ multiplex PCR, yet TCRdb's version contains in-frame clones alone and is incomplete. This sample has a few hundred thousand clones, with about 90% found just once. The source material was PBMCs or T cells enriched from blood (not recorded which). The receptors stem from a woman in her twenties or thirties who had recovered from COVID-19. Both conserved end residues are part of each CDR3. A D gene is named only where the DNA matches it firmly. Expanded clones get a size class; other rows say once, few or many, or leave the size out.

>many|TRBJ1-1|NA|TRBV9
CASSTAYRNTEAFF
TGTGCCAGCAGTACCGCATACAGGAACACTGAAGCTTTCTTT
>NA|TRBJ1-4|NA|TRBV7-9
CASSLGRGYEKLFF
TGTGCCAGCAGCCTCGGACGGGGGTATGAAAAACTGTTTTTT
>NA|TRBJ2-7|TRBD2|TRBV5-1
CASSRLAGDSYEQYF
TGCGCCAGCAGCCGACTAGCGGGAGACTCCTACGAGCAGTACTTC
>NA|TRBJ2-3|NA|TRBV27
CASSLRSYGTDTQYF
TGTGCCAGCAGTTTGAGGTCGTATGGCACAGATACGCAGTATTTT
>NA|TRBJ1-1|NA|TRBV5-4
CASSLGPGGTEAFF
TGTGCCAGCAGCTTGGGCCCGGGGGGGACTGAAGCTTTCTTT
>NA|TRBJ2-7|NA|TRBV2
CASSVRVAYEQYF
TGTGCCAGCAGTGTCAGGGTCGCGTACGAGCAGTACTTC
>once|TRBJ1-4|TRBD1|TRBV5-1
CASSLGTAASNEKLFF
TGCGCCAGCAGCCTAGGGACAGCCGCCTCCAATGAAAAACTGTTTTTT
>NA|TRBJ2-5|NA|TRBV13
CASSLGGSRETQYF
TGTGCCAGCAGCCTGGGAGGCTCTAGGGAGACCCAGTACTTC
>few|TRBJ2-1|TRBD1|TRBV28
CASSLSGGGYNEQFF
TGTGCCAGCAGTTTATCAGGGGGTGGGTACAATGAGCAGTTCTTC
>few|TRBJ1-2|TRBD1|TRBV19
CASSATGVDHFYGYTF
TGTGCCAGTAGTGCCACAGGGGTAGACCACTTCTATGGCTACACCTTC
>NA|TRBJ2-7|TRBD1|TRBV28
CASSRPGTDGEQYF
TGTGCCAGCAGCCGACCTGGGACAGACGGGGAGCAGTACTTC
>NA|TRBJ1-2|TRBD1|TRBV7-9
CASSVGQPLYGYTF
TGTGCCAGCAGCGTGGGACAGCCCCTCTATGGCTACACCTTC
>NA|TRBJ1-1|TRBD1|TRBV13
CASSSADRVIEAFF
TGTGCCAGCAGCTCCGCCGACAGGGTGATTGAAGCTTTCTTT
>NA|TRBJ1-3|NA|TRBV6-5
CASSYSTSGNTIYF
TGTGCCAGCAGTTACTCGACTAGTGGAAACACCATATATTTT
>NA|TRBJ1-3|NA|TRBV15
CATSRDHGLDTIYF
TGTGCCACCAGCAGAGATCACGGGTTGGACACCATATATTTT
>NA|TRBJ1-6|NA|TRBV5-1
CASSLEVDSYNSPLHF
TGCGCCAGCAGCTTGGAAGTAGACTCCTATAATTCACCCCTCCACTTT
>NA|TRBJ2-7|TRBD2|TRBV5-1
CASRFAPMASGDYEQYF
TGCGCCAGCAGGTTCGCCCCAATGGCTAGCGGGGACTACGAGCAGTACTTC
>NA|TRBJ1-4|NA|TRBV28
CACSFGWTFRGGGEGYHEKLFF
TGTGCCTGCAGTTTCGGTTGGACATTCCGTGGGGGGGGCGAGGGTTATCATGAAAAACTGTTTTTT
>NA|TRBJ2-7|TRBD2|TRBV5-4
CASSSPGLASYEQYF
TGTGCCAGCAGCTCACCGGGACTAGCGTCCTACGAGCAGTACTTC
>NA|TRBJ2-2|TRBD1|TRBV19
CASSQGAWTGELFF
TGTGCCAGTAGTCAGGGGGCATGGACCGGGGAGCTGTTTTTT
>NA|TRBJ2-7|TRBD1|TRBV23-1
CASSRKTTGTSYEQYF
TGCGCCAGCAGCCGAAAGACGACAGGGACCTCCTACGAGCAGTACTTC
>NA|TRBJ1-2|NA|TRBV5-1
CASSLREANYGYTF
TGCGCCAGCAGCTTACGTGAGGCGAACTATGGCTACACCTTC
>NA|TRBJ1-3|NA|TRBV3-1/TRBV3-2
CASSPGYRTGNTIYF
TGTGCCAGCAGCCCCGGATACAGGACTGGAAACACCATATATTTT
>NA|TRBJ2-1|TRBD2|TRBV15
CATSRVVAGGPYSYNEQFF
TGTGCCACCAGCAGAGTGGTAGCGGGGGGTCCATACTCCTACAATGAGCAGTTCTTC
>NA|TRBJ2-1|NA|TRBV11-2
CASSSTGLGEQFF
TGTGCCAGCAGCTCGACTGGCCTGGGTGAGCAGTTCTTC
>NA|TRBJ1-2|NA|TRBV15
CATSRDGDYGYTF
TGTGCCACCAGCAGGGACGGGGACTATGGCTACACCTTC
>NA|TRBJ2-1|NA|TRBV5-4
CASSSEFQGNEQFF
TGTGCCAGCAGCTCCGAGTTCCAGGGCAATGAGCAGTTCTTC
>NA|TRBJ2-1|TRBD1|TRBV29-1
CSVGDSYYNEQFF
TGCAGCGTCGGGGACAGTTACTACAATGAGCAGTTCTTC
>NA|TRBJ2-1|TRBD2|TRBV5-8
CASSRGLAGRNEQFF
TGTGCCAGCAGCCGGGGGCTAGCGGGACGAAATGAGCAGTTCTTC
>NA|TRBJ2-1|NA|TRBV21-1
CASSLREPTWGQFF
TGTGCCAGCAGCTTACGGGAACCAACGTGGGGGCAGTTCTTC
>once|TRBJ1-2|NA|TRBV5-5
CASSLPPRQEGYTF
TGTGCCAGCAGCTTACCCCCCAGGCAGGAAGGCTACACCTTC
>NA|TRBJ2-1|TRBD2|TRBV12-3/TRBV12-4
CASDSGSYEQFF
TGTGCCAGCGATAGCGGGAGTTATGAGCAGTTCTTC
>NA|TRBJ1-2|NA|TRBV5-6
CASSLRSANYGYTF
TGTGCCAGCAGCTTGAGGAGCGCTAACTATGGCTACACCTTC
>NA|TRBJ2-7|TRBD1|TRBV7-2
CASSLDRGSYEQYF
TGTGCCAGCAGCTTAGACAGGGGGAGTTACGAGCAGTACTTC
>few|TRBJ1-1|NA|TRBV5-1
CASSFQGTEAFF
TGCGCCAGCAGCTTCCAGGGCACTGAAGCTTTCTTT
>NA|TRBJ2-3|TRBD2|TRBV14
CASSRPGAGGPSDTQYF
TGTGCCAGCAGCCGGCCAGGAGCGGGGGGGCCTTCAGATACGCAGTATTTT
>NA|TRBJ1-3|NA|TRBV2
CAISTGYGNTIYF
TGTGCCATTTCCACAGGGTATGGAAACACCATATATTTT
>NA|TRBJ1-2|NA|TRBV2
CASSWDTRPTLF
TGTGCCAGCAGTTGGGACACGAGGCCCACCCTATTC
>NA|TRBJ2-7|NA|TRBV6-5
CASAYRDYEQYF
TGTGCCAGTGCCTACAGGGACTACGAGCAGTACTTC
>NA|TRBJ1-4|NA|TRBV7-9
CASSFSEKLFF
TGTGCCAGCAGCTTCAGTGAAAAACTGTTTTTT
>NA|TRBJ1-2|TRBD1|TRBV28
CASSPSLQGAGYTF
TGTGCCAGCAGTCCCTCCTTACAGGGGGCGGGCTACACCTTC
>NA|TRBJ2-7|NA|TRBV5-6
CASSFSGYEQYF
TGTGCCAGCAGCTTCTCCGGTTACGAGCAGTACTTC
>NA|TRBJ1-2|NA|TRBV10-3
CAAGSNYGYTF
TGTGCCGCGGGGTCGAACTATGGCTACACCTTC
>NA|TRBJ1-6|NA|TRBV28
CASSWNERSYNSPLHF
TGTGCCAGCAGTTGGAATGAGCGCTCCTATAATTCACCCCTCCACTTT
>NA|TRBJ1-3|NA|TRBV4-1
CASSKGVASGNTIYF
TGCGCCAGCAGCAAGGGGGTGGCGTCTGGAAACACCATATATTTT
>once|TRBJ1-2|TRBD1|TRBV4-1
CASSQHADRANYGYTF
TGCGCCAGCAGCCAACATGCCGACAGGGCTAACTATGGCTACACCTTC
>NA|TRBJ1-5|NA|TRBV2
CASSESQGYQPQHF
TGTGCCAGCAGTGAAAGTCAGGGGTATCAGCCCCAGCATTTT
>NA|TRBJ2-7|TRBD1|TRBV5-1
CASSLQGASYEQYF
TGCGCCAGCAGCTTACAGGGGGCTAGCTACGAGCAGTACTTC
>NA|TRBJ2-7|NA|TRBV7-2
CASSLGGLREQYF
TGTGCCAGCAGCTTAGGCGGACTCAGGGAGCAGTACTTC